This T cell receptor (beta chain) comes out of a study of cytomegalovirus exposure and HLA in healthy donors. Overall study context: Later, an analysis reported that the 110 or so validation repertoires had used the same platform as the approximately 670 first-cohort repertoires. Study-level points and caveats: A subsequent analysis found that TCR clusters from the first cohort also tended to co-occur in the 90 to 150 validation repertoires, with about 93% of cluster scores above 0. Among TCR beta chains, those listed as cytomegalovirus-associated numbered about 160.

In its sample, this clone was seen a few times. Its target is unknown. Assay used: immunoSEQ multiplex PCR; TCRdb lists only in-frame clones, some missing. The table shows about 120,000 clones, with over 75% occurring only once. After removal of 5 bases from V and 1 base from J, the junction contained 10 bases not matched to a gene. The CDR3 has 16 residues. Germline V gene data show CDR1 as SGHRS and CDR2 as YFSETQ. The V call is TRBV5-1, the J call TRBJ2-7, with TRBD1 matching 9 bases. Sequencing was carried out using PBMCs. The sequence was obtained from a woman between 18 and 29 years old in good health and CMV-seropositive. The CDR3 DNA reads TGCGCCAGCAGTCAAGGGGCCGGGACAGGGTCCTACGAGCAGTACTTC. Translated, it gives CASSQGAGTGSYEQYF.